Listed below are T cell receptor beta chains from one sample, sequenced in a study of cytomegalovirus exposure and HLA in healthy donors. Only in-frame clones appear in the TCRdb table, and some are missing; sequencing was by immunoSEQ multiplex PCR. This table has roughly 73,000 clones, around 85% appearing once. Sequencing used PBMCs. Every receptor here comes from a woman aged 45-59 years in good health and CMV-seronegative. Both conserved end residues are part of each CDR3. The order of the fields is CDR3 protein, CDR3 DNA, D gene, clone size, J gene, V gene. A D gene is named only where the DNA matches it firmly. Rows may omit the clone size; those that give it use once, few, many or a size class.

CDR3aa: CAISGLAGPYNEQFF; CDR3nt: TGTGCCATCAGCGGACTAGCGGGGCCTTACAATGAGCAGTTCTTC; d_gene: TRBD2; abundance: once; j_gene: TRBJ2-1; v_gene: TRBV10-3
CDR3aa: CSVGQGYNSPLHF; CDR3nt: TGCAGCGTAGGACAGGGCTATAATTCACCCCTCCACTTT; d_gene: TRBD1; abundance: NA; j_gene: TRBJ1-6; v_gene: TRBV29-1
CDR3aa: CASSPGTSGGASPSSHTQYF; CDR3nt: TGTGCCAGCAGCCCTGGGACTAGCGGGGGGGCCTCCCCGTCCTCCCATACGCAGTATTTT; d_gene: TRBD2; abundance: NA; j_gene: TRBJ2-3; v_gene: TRBV14
CDR3aa: CASSSNNRDGVEKLFF; CDR3nt: TGTGCCAGCAGCTCTAATAACAGGGATGGGGTTGAAAAACTGTTTTTT; d_gene: NA; abundance: NA; j_gene: TRBJ1-4; v_gene: TRBV5-4
CDR3aa: CASSLADRGQGYEQFF; CDR3nt: TGTGCCAGCAGCTTAGCCGACAGGGGGCAAGGGTATGAGCAGTTCTTC; d_gene: TRBD1; abundance: NA; j_gene: TRBJ2-1; v_gene: TRBV7-8
CDR3aa: CASSYSLAGGAGELFF; CDR3nt: TGTGCCAGCAGTTATTCCCTAGCGGGAGGGGCCGGGGAGCTGTTTTTT; d_gene: TRBD2; abundance: NA; j_gene: TRBJ2-2; v_gene: TRBV6-5
CDR3aa: CASSRRSVAGVGETQYF; CDR3nt: TGTGCCAGCAGTCGTAGATCGGTAGCGGGAGTAGGTGAGACCCAGTACTTC; d_gene: TRBD2; abundance: NA; j_gene: TRBJ2-5; v_gene: TRBV9
CDR3aa: CASRKTSAGELFF; CDR3nt: TGTGCCAGCAGAAAAACTAGTGCCGGGGAGCTGTTTTTT; d_gene: NA; abundance: NA; j_gene: TRBJ2-2; v_gene: TRBV2
CDR3aa: CASSKGTGYYEQYF; CDR3nt: TGTGCCAGCAGCAAAGGGACAGGATACTACGAGCAGTACTTC; d_gene: TRBD1; abundance: NA; j_gene: TRBJ2-7; v_gene: TRBV5-6
CDR3aa: CASSQVVMRAKNIQYF; CDR3nt: TGCGCCAGCAGCCAAGTAGTGATGCGGGCCAAAAACATTCAGTACTTC; d_gene: NA; abundance: NA; j_gene: TRBJ2-4; v_gene: TRBV4-1
CDR3aa: CASSSTGGTTEAFF; CDR3nt: TGTGCCAGCAGCTCAACAGGGGGTACCACTGAAGCTTTCTTT; d_gene: TRBD1; abundance: NA; j_gene: TRBJ1-1; v_gene: TRBV7-9
CDR3aa: CSVEGHLYGYTF; CDR3nt: TGCAGCGTTGAGGGACACCTCTATGGCTACACCTTC; d_gene: NA; abundance: NA; j_gene: TRBJ1-2; v_gene: TRBV29-1
CDR3aa: CSALGPETQYF; CDR3nt: TGCAGTGCCTTGGGGCCAGAGACCCAGTACTTC; d_gene: NA; abundance: NA; j_gene: TRBJ2-5; v_gene: TRBV20-1
CDR3aa: CASSLRGSTEAFF; CDR3nt: TGTGCCAGCAGTTTAAGGGGGAGCACTGAAGCTTTCTTT; d_gene: NA; abundance: NA; j_gene: TRBJ1-1; v_gene: TRBV28
CDR3aa: CASSRKREAGDADTQYF; CDR3nt: TGTGCCAGCAGCCGAAAGCGGGAGGCAGGGGACGCAGATACGCAGTATTTT; d_gene: TRBD2; abundance: NA; j_gene: TRBJ2-3; v_gene: TRBV7-9
CDR3aa: CASGLWPRKGADTEAFF; CDR3nt: TGTGCTAGTGGTTTGTGGCCCCGGAAGGGGGCGGACACTGAAGCTTTCTTT; d_gene: TRBD1; abundance: NA; j_gene: TRBJ1-1; v_gene: TRBV12-5
CDR3aa: CASGLIGSEGYTF; CDR3nt: TGTGCTAGTGGTTTGATAGGGAGCGAAGGCTACACCTTC; d_gene: NA; abundance: NA; j_gene: TRBJ1-2; v_gene: TRBV12-5
CDR3aa: CASSRGDWYYDEQFF; CDR3nt: TGCGCCAGCAGCCGCGGCGACTGGTATTACGATGAGCAGTTCTTC; d_gene: NA; abundance: NA; j_gene: TRBJ2-1; v_gene: TRBV5-1
CDR3aa: CASRLIPPPGGWNYGYTF; CDR3nt: TGCGCCAGCAGGTTAATACCCCCCCCGGGGGGTTGGAACTATGGCTACACCTTC; d_gene: NA; abundance: NA; j_gene: TRBJ1-2; v_gene: TRBV5-1
CDR3aa: CASSPGTERETQYF; CDR3nt: TGTGCCAGCTCACCCGGGACAGAGAGGGAGACCCAGTACTTC; d_gene: TRBD1; abundance: NA; j_gene: TRBJ2-5; v_gene: TRBV18
CDR3aa: CASSLERSNSPLHF; CDR3nt: TGTGCCAGCAGCTTGGAGAGAAGTAATTCACCCCTCCACTTT; d_gene: NA; abundance: NA; j_gene: TRBJ1-6; v_gene: TRBV5-5
CDR3aa: CASSQSGQLMNTEAFF; CDR3nt: TGCGCCAGCAGTCAATCGGGGCAGCTCATGAACACTGAAGCTTTCTTT; d_gene: NA; abundance: NA; j_gene: TRBJ1-1; v_gene: TRBV23-1
CDR3aa: CSVSTARGSYEQYF; CDR3nt: TGCAGCGTTTCCACGGCAAGGGGCAGTTACGAGCAGTACTTC; d_gene: NA; abundance: NA; j_gene: TRBJ2-7; v_gene: TRBV29-1
CDR3aa: CASNSGYEQYF; CDR3nt: TGTGCCAGCAATAGCGGTTACGAGCAGTACTTC; d_gene: NA; abundance: few; j_gene: TRBJ2-7; v_gene: TRBV28
CDR3aa: CAIRGLTGAGGELFF; CDR3nt: TGTGCCATCAGGGGCCTGACAGGGGCCGGCGGGGAGCTGTTTTTT; d_gene: TRBD1; abundance: NA; j_gene: TRBJ2-2; v_gene: TRBV10-3
CDR3aa: CASSGTGPSTEAFF; CDR3nt: TGTGCCAGCAGTGGCACAGGCCCATCCACTGAAGCTTTCTTT; d_gene: NA; abundance: NA; j_gene: TRBJ1-1; v_gene: TRBV2
CDR3aa: CASSWEGGATNEKLFF; CDR3nt: TGCGCCAGCAGCTGGGAGGGTGGAGCAACTAATGAAAAACTGTTTTTT; d_gene: NA; abundance: once; j_gene: TRBJ1-4; v_gene: TRBV5-1
CDR3aa: CASSVGGMNTEAFF; CDR3nt: TGTGCCAGCAGCGTAGGCGGGATGAACACTGAAGCTTTCTTT; d_gene: NA; abundance: NA; j_gene: TRBJ1-1; v_gene: TRBV9
CDR3aa: CASSRSYNEAFF; CDR3nt: TGTGCCAGCAGCCGGAGCTACAATGAAGCTTTCTTT; d_gene: NA; abundance: NA; j_gene: TRBJ1-1; v_gene: TRBV7-2
CDR3aa: CASRSGTGISNYGYTF; CDR3nt: TGTGCCAGCAGGTCCGGGACAGGGATTTCAAACTATGGCTACACCTTC; d_gene: TRBD1; abundance: NA; j_gene: TRBJ1-2; v_gene: TRBV28
CDR3aa: CASSKKPGQMNQPQHF; CDR3nt: TGTGCCAGCAGCAAAAAGCCTGGACAGATGAATCAGCCCCAGCATTTT; d_gene: NA; abundance: NA; j_gene: TRBJ1-5; v_gene: TRBV5-5
CDR3aa: CASSPLPRGTEAFF; CDR3nt: TGTGCCAGCTCACCTCTACCTAGAGGGACTGAAGCTTTCTTT; d_gene: NA; abundance: NA; j_gene: TRBJ1-1; v_gene: TRBV18
CDR3aa: CASSPSRRAVTNTGELFF; CDR3nt: TGTGCCAGCAGCCCATCCAGGAGGGCCGTTACGAACACCGGGGAGCTGTTTTTT; d_gene: NA; abundance: NA; j_gene: TRBJ2-2; v_gene: TRBV9
CDR3aa: CASSSHAGTVHEQYF; CDR3nt: TGTGCCAGCAGCTCGCACGCCGGGACAGTCCACGAGCAGTACTTC; d_gene: TRBD1; abundance: NA; j_gene: TRBJ2-7; v_gene: TRBV7-9
CDR3aa: CASQGADTEAFF; CDR3nt: TGCGCCTCTCAAGGGGCAGATACTGAAGCTTTCTTT; d_gene: NA; abundance: NA; j_gene: TRBJ1-1; v_gene: TRBV5-1
CDR3aa: CASSLGDRDTGELFF; CDR3nt: TGCGCCAGCAGCTTGGGGGACAGGGACACCGGGGAGCTGTTTTTT; d_gene: TRBD1; abundance: NA; j_gene: TRBJ2-2; v_gene: TRBV5-1
CDR3aa: CASSIQGYYGYTF; CDR3nt: TGTGCCAGTAGTATTCAGGGATACTATGGCTACACCTTC; d_gene: NA; abundance: NA; j_gene: TRBJ1-2; v_gene: TRBV19
CDR3aa: CAWWRDSGNTIYF; CDR3nt: TGTGCCTGGTGGAGGGACTCTGGAAACACCATATATTTT; d_gene: NA; abundance: NA; j_gene: TRBJ1-3; v_gene: TRBV30
CDR3aa: CASMGDGGSYNEQFF; CDR3nt: TGTGCCAGCATGGGAGACGGGGGCTCCTACAATGAGCAGTTCTTC; d_gene: NA; abundance: NA; j_gene: TRBJ2-1; v_gene: TRBV2
CDR3aa: CSVVTGGVGTEAFF; CDR3nt: TGCAGCGTTGTCACGGGGGGGGTTGGGACTGAAGCTTTCTTT; d_gene: NA; abundance: few; j_gene: TRBJ1-1; v_gene: TRBV29-1
CDR3aa: CASEAFTGELFF; CDR3nt: TGTGCCAGCGAGGCGTTCACCGGGGAGCTGTTTTTT; d_gene: NA; abundance: NA; j_gene: TRBJ2-2; v_gene: TRBV5-4
CDR3aa: CSVEENRDSDGYTF; CDR3nt: TGCAGCGTTGAAGAAAACCGGGACAGTGATGGCTACACCTTC; d_gene: TRBD1; abundance: NA; j_gene: TRBJ1-2; v_gene: TRBV29-1
CDR3aa: CASSQDLSYTF; CDR3nt: TGCGCCAGCAGCCAAGACTTAAGCTACACCTTC; d_gene: NA; abundance: once; j_gene: TRBJ1-2; v_gene: TRBV4-1
CDR3aa: CASSQSGTETFF; CDR3nt: TGTGCCAGCAGCCAGTCCGGGACAGAGACTTTTTTT; d_gene: TRBD1; abundance: NA; j_gene: TRBJ1-4; v_gene: TRBV4-2
CDR3aa: CASSPSLAGATGELFF; CDR3nt: TGTGCCAGCTCACCCTCGCTAGCGGGAGCTACCGGGGAGCTGTTTTTT; d_gene: TRBD2; abundance: once; j_gene: TRBJ2-2; v_gene: TRBV18
CDR3aa: CASSSRDYYLSTDTQYF; CDR3nt: TGTGCCAGCAGCTCACGGGACTACTACCTTAGCACAGATACGCAGTATTTT; d_gene: TRBD2; abundance: NA; j_gene: TRBJ2-3; v_gene: TRBV9
CDR3aa: CASKGFGNQPQHF; CDR3nt: TGTGCCAGCAAGGGGTTCGGCAATCAGCCCCAGCATTTT; d_gene: NA; abundance: NA; j_gene: TRBJ1-5; v_gene: TRBV7-9
CDR3aa: CSVVGQVMNTEAFF; CDR3nt: TGCAGCGTTGTCGGACAGGTCATGAACACTGAAGCTTTCTTT; d_gene: TRBD1; abundance: NA; j_gene: TRBJ1-1; v_gene: TRBV29-1
CDR3aa: CASSVDVWTSINEQFF; CDR3nt: TGTGCCAGCAGTGTGGATGTATGGACTAGTATCAATGAGCAGTTCTTC; d_gene: TRBD2; abundance: NA; j_gene: TRBJ2-1; v_gene: TRBV6-1
CDR3aa: CAWSPEGRGNQPQHF; CDR3nt: TGTGCCTGGAGTCCCGAGGGTCGGGGCAATCAGCCCCAGCATTTT; d_gene: NA; abundance: NA; j_gene: TRBJ1-5; v_gene: TRBV30